The 5 T cell receptor beta chains below all came from one sample that was sequenced in a study of synovial regulatory T cells in juvenile arthritis. Sequencing was performed with immunoSEQ multiplex PCR; in TCRdb, only in-frame clones are kept and a portion is missing. This sample's table reports around 10,000 clones. Input material: Treg cells from blood. Subset here: remaining (HLA-DR-negative) circulating blood Treg cells. Receptors were obtained from a donor younger than 30 with juvenile idiopathic arthritis.

This chain connects TRBV5-1 to TRBJ2-7; without DNA, the TCRdb call of TRBD1 cannot be checked. The CDR3 has 13 amino acids. No DNA accompanies this entry. Germline V gives CDR1 SGHRS, CDR2 YFSETQ. CDR3 region: CASSLASSYEQYF.

The chain carries TRBV19 and TRBJ2-6; the D call from TCRdb, TRBD1, cannot be confirmed without DNA. Germline loops: CDR1 LNHDA, CDR2 SQIVND (reference sequence). The CDR3 length is 17 residues. Nucleotide data are not available. The CDR3 is CASSMPRAPSGANVLTF.

The rearrangement joins TRBV19 to TRBJ2-6; absent DNA, TCRdb's TRBD2 call cannot be checked. Germline values: CDR1 LNHDA, CDR2 SQIVND (reference sequence). The CDR3 contains 17 residues. No DNA has been recorded. The CDR3: CASSLAGGPRGANVLTF.

The chain has TRBV10-3 and TRBJ1-6; the D gene TCRdb calls, TRBD1, cannot be checked with no DNA. Germline V lookup: CDR1 ENHRY, CDR2 SYGVKD. The CDR3 sequence is 17 residues long. No coding sequence is recorded. This CDR3 is CAISESEDRGLWSPLHF.

This chain joins TRBV19 and TRBJ1-1. The germline gives CDR1 LNHDA, CDR2 SQIVND (reference sequence). The CDR3 sequence is 13 residues long. No DNA was logged. The CDR3 loop is CASRNSGGTEAFF.